This TCR beta chain was identified during a study of T cells in Graves' hyperthyroidism and ophthalmopathy. Study-wide results and caveats: Model output signaled ophthalmopathy a median roughly 6 months ahead of onset.

RNA transcripts provided the source from which TCR beta CDR3 regions were amplified. TCR CDR3 underwent first-round RT-PCR with the HTBI primer set. In TCRdb, the multiplex PCR reads were re-called with MiXCR into one record per CDR3 protein. The data contain 75,000 to 100,000 distinct CDR3 sequences, roughly 40% of them singletons. The V segment lost 8 bases and the J segment 5 bases; nucleotides outside the gene matches: 11. The germline V gene encodes CDR1 LGHNA and CDR2 YNFKEQ. The CDR3 covers 14 residues. Patients between 18 and 65 years old had hyperthyroidism, newly diagnosed and lasting under 2 months. This clonotype was seen many times. Antigen specificity is unknown.

Sequenced material: peripheral blood or thyroid tissue (not recorded which). The sequence came from a woman aged 25 to 39 with Graves' hyperthyroidism. This rearrangement joins TRBV4-2 to TRBJ2-7; 8 positions agree with TRBD1. The CDR3 reads CASSLQDRDHEQYF. The CDR3 nucleotides read TGTGCCAGCTCCCTGCAGGACAGGGACCACGAGCAGTACTTC.